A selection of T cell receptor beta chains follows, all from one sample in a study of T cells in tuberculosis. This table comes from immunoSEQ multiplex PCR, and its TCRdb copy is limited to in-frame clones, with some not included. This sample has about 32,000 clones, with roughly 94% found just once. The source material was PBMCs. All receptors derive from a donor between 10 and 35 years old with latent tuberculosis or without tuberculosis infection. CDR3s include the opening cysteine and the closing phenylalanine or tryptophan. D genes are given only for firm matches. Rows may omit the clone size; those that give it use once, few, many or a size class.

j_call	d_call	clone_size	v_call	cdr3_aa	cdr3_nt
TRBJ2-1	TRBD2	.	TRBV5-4	CASSLTSESAEQFF	TGTGCCAGCAGCTTAACTAGCGAGAGTGCTGAGCAGTTCTTC
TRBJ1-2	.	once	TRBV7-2	CASSRDRILDGYTF	TGTGCCAGCAGCCGCGACAGGATTCTCGATGGCTACACCTTC
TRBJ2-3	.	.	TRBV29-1	CSVEIGTDTQYF	TGCAGCGTTGAAATCGGCACAGATACGCAGTATTTT
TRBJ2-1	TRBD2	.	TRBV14	CASSQGGEQFF	TGTGCCAGCAGCCAGGGGGGGGAGCAGTTCTTC
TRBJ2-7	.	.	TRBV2	CASSEIREEQYF	TGTGCCAGCAGTGAAATCAGGGAAGAGCAGTACTTC
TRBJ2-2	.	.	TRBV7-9	CASSVQGNTGELFF	TGTGCCAGCAGCGTACAGGGGAACACCGGGGAGCTGTTTTTT
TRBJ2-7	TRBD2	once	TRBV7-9	CASSPLTSGTYEQYF	TGTGCCAGCAGCCCGCTGACTAGCGGAACCTACGAGCAGTACTTC
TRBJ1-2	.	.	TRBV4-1	CASSQAGGGRNYGYTF	TGCGCCAGCAGCCAAGCCGGGGGGGGGCGTAACTATGGCTACACCTTC
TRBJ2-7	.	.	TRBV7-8	CASSLGRGMIPYEQYF	TGTGCCAGCAGCTTAGGACGCGGGATGATCCCCTACGAGCAGTACTTC
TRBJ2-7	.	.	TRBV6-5	CASRLYDTAYEQYF	TGTGCCAGCAGGCTATATGACACCGCCTACGAGCAGTACTTC
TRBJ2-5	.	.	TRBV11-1	CASSPEPGETQYF	TGTGCCAGCAGCCCAGAACCAGGGGAGACCCAGTACTTC
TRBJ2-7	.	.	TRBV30	CAWNGPGGLAEQYF	TGTGCCTGGAACGGCCCCGGAGGCTTGGCCGAGCAGTACTTC
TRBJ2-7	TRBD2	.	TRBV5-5	CASSLTSGSAEQYF	TGTGCCAGCAGCCTGACTAGCGGGAGTGCTGAGCAGTACTTC
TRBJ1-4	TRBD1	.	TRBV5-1	CASSLDRVGANEKLFF	TGCGCCAGCAGCCTTGACAGGGTCGGGGCTAATGAAAAACTGTTTTTT
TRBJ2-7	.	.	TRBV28	CASRDKSSYEQYF	TGTGCCAGCAGGGACAAGAGCTCCTACGAGCAGTACTTC
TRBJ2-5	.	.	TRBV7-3	CASSQGEGLTQYF	TGTGCCAGCAGCCAAGGGGAAGGGTTGACCCAGTACTTC
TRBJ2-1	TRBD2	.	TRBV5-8	CASSLGLAVFSYNEQFF	TGTGCCAGCAGCTTGGGACTAGCGGTCTTTTCCTACAATGAGCAGTTCTTC
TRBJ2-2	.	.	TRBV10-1	CASSERDTGELFF	TGCGCCAGCAGTGAGCGGGACACCGGGGAGCTGTTTTTT
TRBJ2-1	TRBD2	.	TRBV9	CASSVVRAGAYNEQFF	TGTGCCAGCAGCGTAGTTCGAGCGGGAGCCTACAATGAGCAGTTCTTC
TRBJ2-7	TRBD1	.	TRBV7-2	CASSARTGLYEQYF	TGTGCCAGCAGCGCCCGGACAGGGCTATACGAGCAGTACTTC
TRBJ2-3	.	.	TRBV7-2	CASRTGRTDTQYF	TGTGCCAGCAGGACGGGAAGGACAGATACGCAGTATTTT
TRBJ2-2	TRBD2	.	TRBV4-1	CASSQRVAGTNTGELFF	TGCGCCAGCAGCCAAAGAGTAGCGGGAACGAACACCGGGGAGCTGTTTTTT
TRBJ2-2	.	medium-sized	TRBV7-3	CASSLTFSGELFF	TGTGCCAGCAGCTTAACGTTCAGCGGGGAGCTGTTTTTT
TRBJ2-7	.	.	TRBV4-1	CASSQFPKIGIANEQYF	TGCGCCAGCAGCCAATTCCCAAAGATCGGGATTGCCAACGAGCAGTACTTC
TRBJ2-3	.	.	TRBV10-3	CAISQGNTQYF	TGTGCCATCAGCCAGGGGAATACGCAGTATTTT
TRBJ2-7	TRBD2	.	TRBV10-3	CAIRVRDTSDSYEQYF	TGTGCCATCAGGGTGAGGGATACTAGCGATTCCTACGAGCAGTACTTC
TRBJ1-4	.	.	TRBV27	CASSRRGEKLFF	TGTGCCAGCTCTCGACGAGGGGAAAAACTGTTTTTT
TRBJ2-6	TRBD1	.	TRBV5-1	CASHLEGAGANVLTF	TGCGCCAGCCACCTAGAGGGGGCAGGGGCCAACGTCCTGACTTTC
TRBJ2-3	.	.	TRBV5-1	CASSLGPSDTQYF	TGCGCCAGCAGCTTGGGGCCTAGCGATACGCAGTATTTT
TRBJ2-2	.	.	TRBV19	CASSIYSLATGELFF	TGTGCCAGTAGCATTTATTCCCTGGCAACCGGGGAGCTGTTTTTT
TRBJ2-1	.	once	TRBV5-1	CASSLNTGNEQFF	TGCGCCAGCAGCTTGAATACAGGCAATGAGCAGTTCTTC
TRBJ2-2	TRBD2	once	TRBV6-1	CAGLRLAGAPGELFF	TGTGCCGGACTTCGACTAGCGGGAGCCCCCGGGGAGCTGTTTTTT
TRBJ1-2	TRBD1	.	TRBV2	CASSDRGPGYTF	TGTGCCAGCAGTGACAGGGGGCCTGGCTACACCTTC
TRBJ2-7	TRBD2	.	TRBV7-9	CASSLEYGRDPYEQYF	TGTGCCAGCAGCTTAGAGTACGGGAGGGATCCCTACGAGCAGTACTTC
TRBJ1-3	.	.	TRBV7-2	CASSLDWNSGNTIYF	TGTGCCAGCAGCTTGGACTGGAATTCTGGAAACACCATATATTTT
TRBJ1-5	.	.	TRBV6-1	CASLPFGNLPQHF	TGTGCCAGTCTACCCTTCGGGAATTTACCCCAGCATTTT
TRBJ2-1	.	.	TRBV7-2	CASSLAGALGLEQFF	TGTGCCAGCAGCTTAGCGGGAGCTCTAGGGTTGGAGCAGTTCTTC
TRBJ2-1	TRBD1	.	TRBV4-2	CASSSRDSYNEQFF	TGTGCCAGCAGCTCCCGGGACAGCTACAATGAGCAGTTCTTC